This T cell receptor (beta chain) is from a study of blood T cells in healthy people across ages. Primers used in a second PCR of about 7 to 11 cycles were a sample-barcoded 5' primer and a J-beta primer mix. Carrying 12 random nucleotides, a template-switch adaptor labeled each individual cDNA molecule. TCRdb called the 5' RACE reads again in MiXCR, with one record for every CDR3 protein. The sample has about 1,000,000 distinct CDR3 sequences, 40% to 50% seen once. This clonotype was seen ten or more times. The CDR3 is 14 amino acids. The germline V gene has CDR1 SGHTA and CDR2 FQGNSA. Trimming stripped 3 bases from V and 3 bases from J, with 11 bases between.

This receptor was obtained from an older woman in good health. The chain joins TRBV7-2 to TRBJ2-5, with D possibly being TRBD2 (7 bases). Source material: blood. In DNA, the CDR3 is TGTGCCAGCAGCTTTGAGGGGGGGAAAGAGACCCAGTACTTC. Encoded protein: CASSFEGGKETQYF.